This T cell receptor beta chain was sequenced in a study of a mutant IDH1 vaccine in newly diagnosed glioma (dated by TCRdb to the early 2020s). Concerning the study at large: Vaccination was initiated 4-6 weeks after radiotherapy alone, or concurrently with temozolomide cycles in the chemotherapy-containing groups. Visit V12 was the week-35 safety follow-up and visit V13 was the week-47 end of study. Peripheral blood was drawn at six visits: V03 (baseline), V05, V07, V10, V12 and V13. Prior to enrollment, standard therapy consisting of radiotherapy alone, temozolomide alone, or radiochemotherapy with temozolomide had been administered to patients, with the combination being received by most patients. The approximately 29 treated patients were roughly 62% male and around 40% female, with a mean age of approximately 38 years. Longitudinal TCRB deep sequencing was performed for about two dozen treated patients wherever samples were available for exploratory analyses. Broad study findings and their caveats: PBMC samples for TCRB deep sequencing were selected based on availability. It was noted by the authors that analyses of patient blood samples could not be reproduced owing to sample limitations. Vaccine-induced immune responses across multiple MHC alleles were detected in over 85% of patients. Pseudoprogression appeared unrelated to alterations in the top peripheral T cell clonotypes detected by TCRB sequencing.

Reading the germline V gene gives CDR1 MDHEN and CDR2 SYDVKM. V and J are truncated by 4 bases and 6 bases respectively, leaving an intervening sequence of 4 bases. The CDR3 numbers 11 residues from cysteine through phenylalanine. Only the CDR3 DNA is retained, 33 bases long and in frame from the first base. The time point label here, explained by the study, means: week 47, end of study. Each vaccine dose was 300 ug of a 20-mer mutant IDH1 peptide in Montanide, given subcutaneously with topical imiquimod. Across visits V03 through V10, patients got a total of eight vaccinations, given in weeks 1, 3, 5, 7, 11, 15, 19 and 23. The donors had newly diagnosed IDH1-mutant astrocytomas of WHO grade 3 or 4 that showed loss of nuclear ATRX. The samples were drawn from NOA16, a multicentre, single-arm, open-label phase I trial in Germany that tested a mutant IDH1 peptide vaccine in humans for the first time. Genomic DNA for TCRB sequencing was isolated from EDTA blood with the DNeasy Blood and Tissue Kit.

A note on this clone: What this receptor recognizes is not known. Base qualities are not provided; no much larger clone lies one nucleotide away.

Library preparation used the immunoSEQ multiplex PCR assay. Rearranged TCR beta chain sequences were amplified with the hsTCRB Kit following the manufacturer's protocol. An Illumina MiSeq was used to sequence the TCRB libraries. From the authors' description of their analysis: The proprietary platform of the kit vendor was used for demultiplexing, trimming and gene mapping. TCRdb's version of the immuneACCESS table is confined to in-frame rearrangements and falls short of the full clone set. An unresolved V gene accounts for under half of the shortfall where checked; the remainder is of unknown origin. The V and J calls and clone size were taken over from that table, and D and trimming were inferred from the DNA. A total of approximately 80,000 clones appear in this sample, over 75% of them only once. The ten biggest clones cover roughly 5.2% of the sample.

The receptor comes from a man aged 40-50 years with glioma. The chain is made from TRBV28 and TRBJ1-5; the D gene cannot be resolved reliably. The material sequenced was PBMCs, taken from a glioma patient whose treatment included an IDH1 peptide vaccine. The DNA sequence follows: TGTGCCAGCAGTTCCACTCAGCCCCAGCATTTT. Translated, this is CASSSTQPQHF.